These 31 T cell receptor beta chains originate from one sample sequenced in a study of T cells in Graves' hyperthyroidism and ophthalmopathy. It was RNA transcripts that yielded the amplified TCR beta CDR3 regions. Carried out on the TCR CDR3, a first-round RT-PCR used the HTBI primer set. TCRdb re-derived calls from the multiplex PCR reads in MiXCR, one entry per CDR3 protein. This sample has approximately 300,000 distinct CDR3 sequences, with about 18% found just once. Sequencing used blood. The source of these receptors is an older woman with Graves' ophthalmopathy.

This clonotype was found many times. The chain is built from TRBV20-1 and TRBJ2-7; the D gene is possibly TRBD1 (5 bases). Per germline, CDR1 DFQATT and CDR2 SNEGSKA (reference sequence). The CDR3 covers 15 residues. Trimming removed 0 bases from V and 0 bases from J, with 12 bases in between. CDR3 sequence: CSARDLAGISYEQYF. The CDR3 nucleotides read TGCAGTGCTAGAGATCTGGCAGGGATCTCCTACGAGCAGTACTTC.

This clonotype was counted ten times or more. The CDR3, as DNA: TGTGCCAGCAGCACTACCAGACAGGGGTTTAGCTGGTCTGGAAACACCATATATTTT. This sequence encodes CASSTTRQGFSWSGNTIYF. The rearrangement links TRBV11-2 to TRBJ1-3; 8 nucleotides match TRBD1. The CDR3 loop spans 19 amino acids. With 5 bases clipped from V and 1 base from J, the junction kept 16 bases outside the gene matches. Germline CDR1 is SGHAT and CDR2 is FQNNGV. Supplemented by reference TRBV11-2 and TRBJ1-3, the full variable domain reads EAGVAQSPRYKIIEKRQSVAFWCNPISGHATLYWYQQILGQGPKLLIQFQNNGVVDDSQLPKDRFSAERLKGVDSTLKIQPAKLEDSAVYLCASSTTRQGFSWSGNTIYFGEGSWLTVV.

In regard to this clonotype: This sequence may be a read error, since a much larger clone differs from it by one base. The chain has TRBV12-3 or TRBV12-4 and TRBJ1-2; D is uncertain. V dropped 4 bases and J dropped 13 bases, with 13 bases sitting between them. This CDR3 comprises 11 residues. CDR3 bases: TGTGCCAGCAGTTCTTACCGGACCTGCACCTTC. It specifies CASSSYRTCTF.

V usage is TRBV30 and J usage is TRBJ2-7; 7 nucleotides line up with TRBD1. The V and J ends lost 4 bases and 3 bases, in that order; junction bases with no gene match: 6. The length of the CDR3 is 13 residues. CDR1 is GTSNPN, CDR2 SVGIG, per germline (reference sequence). The CDR3 nucleotides are TGTGCCTGGACCCTGACAGGGATCTACGAGCAGTACTTC. Amino acid sequence: CAWTLTGIYEQYF.

CDR3 sequence: CATTGHNEQFF. The CDR3 DNA reads TGTGCGACGACAGGACACAATGAGCAGTTCTTC. The J gene is TRBJ2-1, the V gene TRBV6-1; maybe TRBD1 (6 bases). The CDR3 has 11 amino acids. Germline assignment: CDR1 MNHNS and CDR2 SASEGT.

V gene TRBV6-9 combines with J gene TRBJ2-5; no firm D call. Trimming took off 0 bases at V and 4 bases at J, with 6 bases between the two ends. This CDR3 is built from 13 residues. Germline CDR1 reads MNHGY; CDR2 reads SVAAGI. Written as DNA, the CDR3 is TGTGCCAGCAGTTATTCGGTTCGAGAGACCCAGTACTTC. Translation gives CASSYSVRETQYF.

This clonotype was seen a handful of times. This chain connects TRBV4-1 to TRBJ1-5; D is unresolved. Germline assignment: CDR1 MGHRA and CDR2 YSYEKL. The CDR3 loop spans 18 amino acids. V lost 2 bases, J lost 0 bases, and 17 bases lay in between. The CDR3 DNA reads as TGCGCCAGCAGCCAAATCTCGAGGGCTTTCTATAGCAATCAGCCCCAGCATTTT. Its translation: CASSQISRAFYSNQPQHF.

This clonotype has a handful of counts. V is TRBV18 and J is TRBJ2-5, with no clear D. The CDR3 loop spans 11 amino acids. The germline V gene encodes CDR1 KGHSH and CDR2 LQKENI. Trimming took off 6 bases at V and 10 bases at J, with 12 bases between the two ends. The CDR3 nucleotides are TGTGCCAGCTCCCCATCCCTCGGCCAGTACTTC. This gives the protein CASSPSLGQYF.

The chain joins TRBV2 to TRBJ2-5; the match to TRBD2 covers 14 bases. This CDR3 spans 17 amino acids. The V gene end was trimmed by 4 bases and the J gene end by 2 bases; junction bases not matched to a gene: 6. Germline CDR1 is SNHLY and CDR2 is FYNNEI. CDR3 sequence reads: CASSVGLAGGSQETQYF. CDR3 nucleotide sequence: TGTGCCAGCAGTGTCGGACTAGCGGGGGGCTCTCAAGAGACCCAGTACTTC.

The V and J genes are TRBV6-9 and TRBJ2-7; TRBD2 aligns across 11 bases. This CDR3 has 19 amino acids. With V trimmed by 4 bases and J by 5 bases, 19 bases remained unmatched. Looked up from germline, CDR1 is MNHGY and CDR2 is SVAAGI. The CDR3 DNA follows: TGTGCCAGCAGTTTTCCCTTGGCTAGCGGGAGGTTGAAAGGTGACGAGCAGTACTTC. Its translation: CASSFPLASGRLKGDEQYF.

The chain couples TRBV6-5 to TRBJ1-1; D gene uncertain. This CDR3 is built from 16 residues. CDR1 is MNHEY and CDR2 is SVGAGI in the germline V gene. V was pared by 0 bases and J by 6 bases, with 17 bases between. CDR3 loop: CASSYSWYGRNAEAFF. The CDR3 DNA reads as TGTGCCAGCAGTTACTCGTGGTACGGACGGAATGCTGAAGCTTTCTTT.

The chain links TRBV18 to TRBJ1-2, with 7 nucleotides matching TRBD1. The CDR3 spans 13 residues. CDR1 KGHSH and CDR2 LQKENI come from the germline V gene. The J segment lost 6 bases and the V segment lost 8 bases, leaving 9 bases of the junction unmatched. Written as DNA, the CDR3 is TGTGCCAGCCGCCCGGGACAGTTGGATGGCTACACCTTC. This translates into CASRPGQLDGYTF.

The chain recombines TRBV19 with TRBJ1-1; no clear D gene. V was clipped by 7 bases and J by 7 bases, with 19 bases between them. This CDR3 has 14 amino acids. Looked up from germline, CDR1 is LNHDA and CDR2 is SQIVND (reference sequence). CDR3 bases: TGTGCCAGTACGGGCCCCCTAAAGGTTGGTGAAGCTTTCTTT. This codes for CASTGPLKVGEAFF.

This clonotype was observed a handful of times. This sequence joins TRBV12-3 or TRBV12-4 and TRBJ2-7; a possible D gene is TRBD2 (6 bases). The ends were cut back, 4 bases at V and 6 bases at J, with 19 bases in the middle. CDR3 length: 15 residues. CDR3 DNA: TGTGCCAGCAGTTCCTCGGGTCGGGGGATCTGCGAGCAGTACTTC. Its protein product is CASSSSGRGICEQYF.

The V call is TRBV7-9, the J call TRBJ1-1; D gene uncertain. CDR3 length equals 10 residues. V lost 11 bases to trimming and J lost 6 bases, with 10 bases between them. CDR1 is SEHNR, CDR2 FQNEAQ, per germline (reference sequence). Written as DNA, the CDR3 is TGTGCCGTAGTCATGGCTGAAGCTTTCTTT. This gives the protein CAVVMAEAFF.

The CDR3, as DNA: TGCAGTGCTAGGCACCCGGGACAGGCCCCCTCGGAGCAGTACTTC. Translation gives CSARHPGQAPSEQYF. V and J are TRBV20-1 and TRBJ2-7; TRBD1 agrees at 8 bases. Trimming removed 3 bases from V and 7 bases from J; junction bases left unmatched: 14. This CDR3 is 15 amino acids long. Germline V gene lookup returns CDR1 DFQATT and CDR2 SNEGSKA (reference sequence).

This clonotype was recorded a few times. Since a much larger clone is just one base distant, this may be a read error. This rearrangement joins TRBV20-1 to TRBJ2-3; a possible D gene is TRBD2 (5 bases). Germline assignment: CDR1 DFQATT and CDR2 SNEGSKA (reference sequence). V lost 3 bases to trimming and J lost 4 bases, with 11 bases between them. This CDR3 is 13 amino acids long. CDR3 loop: CSARSCGPDTQYF. CDR3 coding DNA: TGCAGTGCTAGGTCTTGCGGGCCAGATACGCAGTATTTT.

The chain is built from TRBV19 and TRBJ2-7; D might be TRBD1 (6 bases). In germline, CDR1 is LNHDA, CDR2 SQIVND (reference sequence). V was pared by 2 bases and J by 3 bases, with 14 bases between. The CDR3 has 15 residues. The CDR3 loop is CASSITGTRIYEQYF. In DNA, the CDR3 is TGTGCCAGTAGTATAACCGGGACACGGATCTACGAGCAGTACTTC.

This clonotype appeared many times. The gene calls are TRBV6-6 and TRBJ1-1; the D gene is possibly TRBD1 (5 bases). CDR1 and CDR2 from the germline V gene are MNHNY and SVGAGI (reference sequence). The CDR3 length is 16 residues. Between the trimmed V and J ends, which lost 2 bases and 1 base, there was a span of 14 bases. CDR3 sequence reads: CASSYPQGFSNTEAFF. The CDR3 nucleotides read TGTGCCAGCAGTTACCCCCAGGGCTTTTCGAACACTGAAGCTTTCTTT.

The chain recombines TRBV24-1 with TRBJ1-6; TRBD1 is a possible D gene (5 bases). There are 17 residues in the CDR3. Germline assignment: CDR1 KGHDR and CDR2 SFDVKD. Trimming took off 3 bases at V and 4 bases at J, with 15 bases between the two ends. In DNA, the CDR3 is TGTGCCACCAGTGATCTTGATCGACAGCCTTATAATTCACCCCTCCACTTT. Translating it yields CATSDLDRQPYNSPLHF.

This chain links TRBV4-3 with TRBJ1-6; D not certain. The CDR3 sequence is 15 residues long. Trimming shortened V by 0 bases and J by 9 bases, and 12 bases separated the two germline ends. Germline CDR1 and CDR2: LGHNA and YSLEER. CDR3 nucleotides: TGCGCCAGCAGCCAAGAGCGGGCAAAAGGTTCACCCCTCCACTTT. Translation: CASSQERAKGSPLHF.

This clonotype was recorded a few times. The DNA for the CDR3 is TGTGCCAGCAGCGCCGGGACCGGGACAGGGAGATATGGCTACACCTTC. Protein sequence: CASSAGTGTGRYGYTF. The chain is built from TRBV9 and TRBJ1-2; TRBD1 matches 9 bases. The trim removed 3 bases at V and 5 bases at J, leaving 11 bases unmatched. The germline gives CDR1 SGDLS, CDR2 YYNGEE. The CDR3 is 16 residues long.

This clonotype was counted at least ten times. The chain uses TRBV12-5 and TRBJ1-2; no firm D call. The CDR3 length is 14 residues. Germline V gives CDR1 LGHNT, CDR2 FRNRAP. V lost 1 base, J lost 4 bases, and 10 bases lay in between. In nucleotides, the CDR3 is TGTGCTAGTGGTTTGGATTATCCGGGCTATGGCTACACCTTC. Translated, it gives CASGLDYPGYGYTF. The complete variable domain, with remaining parts taken from reference TRBV12-5 and TRBJ1-2, reads DARVTQTPRHKVTEMGQEVTMRCQPILGHNTVFWYRQTMMQGLELLAYFRNRAPLDDSGMPKDRFSAEMPDATLATLKIQPSEPRDSAVYFCASGLDYPGYGYTFGSGTRLTVV.

In this sample, this clonotype turned up many times. The CDR3 bases are TGTGCCACCAGCAGAGATACCGGGGTCTCCTACAATGAGCAGTTCTTC. Amino acids: CATSRDTGVSYNEQFF. This chain links TRBV15 with TRBJ2-1; the D gene is possibly TRBD2 (5 bases). Germline CDR1 and CDR2: LNHNV and YYDKDF (reference sequence). The CDR3 contains 16 residues. V was clipped by 0 bases and J by 0 bases, with 9 bases between them.

This clonotype came up a few times. The V call is TRBV6-1, the J call TRBJ2-5; D unclear. V was clipped by 5 bases and J by 0 bases, with 7 bases between them. Germline lookup yields CDR1 MNHNS and CDR2 SASEGT. The CDR3 has 13 amino acids. The CDR3 loop is CASSSSDQETQYF. The CDR3 DNA reads as TGTGCCAGCAGTTCCTCCGACCAAGAGACCCAGTACTTC.

V usage is TRBV20-1 and J usage is TRBJ1-2; D perhaps matches TRBD1 (5 bases). This CDR3 contains 13 residues. V lost 3 bases, J lost 10 bases, and 18 bases lay in between. CDR1 and CDR2 (germline): DFQATT, SNEGSKA (reference sequence). This chain's CDR3 is CSARGLELMDYTF. The CDR3 DNA sequence: TGCAGTGCTAGGGGACTGGAACTTATGGACTACACCTTC.

The chain combines TRBV3-1 with TRBJ1-4; D is unresolved. V was trimmed by 4 bases and J by 11 bases, leaving 17 bases between them. The CDR3 has 14 residues. Germline V gene sequence: CDR1 LGHDT, CDR2 YNNKEL (reference sequence). CDR3 in DNA: TGTGCCAGCAGCCGTCCACCCCCGACTCGGAAACTGTTTTTT. Amino acids: CASSRPPPTRKLFF.

There are a few counts of this clonotype. This chain connects TRBV4-1 to TRBJ1-5; D might be TRBD1 (5 bases). Germline values: CDR1 MGHRA, CDR2 YSYEKL. V dropped 4 bases and J dropped 0 bases, with 19 bases sitting between them. The CDR3 contains 18 residues. The CDR3 region has the DNA TGCGCCAGCAGCCCAGTTATCCAGGGACGGCTTAGCAATCAGCCCCAGCATTTT. It translates to CASSPVIQGRLSNQPQHF.

This clonotype was found many times. The chain employs TRBV7-9 and TRBJ1-2; unclear D gene. The CDR3 covers 11 residues. Germline V gene sequence: CDR1 SEHNR, CDR2 FQNEAQ (reference sequence). Deletions cut 5 bases from V and 7 bases from J, with 8 bases between. In DNA, the CDR3 is TGTGCCAGCAGCACCCTCCGTGGCTACACCTTC. Protein product: CASSTLRGYTF. Variable domain in full (rest from reference TRBV7-9 and TRBJ1-2): DTGVSQNPRHKITKRGQNVTFRCDPISEHNRLYWYRQTLGQGPEFLTYFQNEAQLEKSRLLSDRFSAERPKGSFSTLEIQRTEQGDSAMYLCASSTLRGYTFGSGTRLTVV.

The chain is built from TRBV12-5 and TRBJ2-4; tentatively, D is TRBD2 (5 bases). This CDR3 comprises 13 residues. Trimming took off 4 bases at V and 5 bases at J, with 9 bases between the two ends. The germline CDR1 and CDR2 sequences are LGHNT and FRNRAP. The CDR3 DNA is TGTGCTAGTGGTTCGGACTGGGAAAACATTCAGTACTTC. Amino acid sequence: CASGSDWENIQYF.

The chain couples TRBV5-5 to TRBJ1-3; possible D gene TRBD1, 6 bases. The V and J ends lost 0 bases and 3 bases respectively, with 10 bases between them. There are 15 residues in the CDR3. Germline values: CDR1 SGHKS, CDR2 YYEKEE (reference sequence). DNA of the CDR3: TGTGCCAGCAGCTTGGGGGACATCGGTGGAAACACCATATATTTT. This codes for CASSLGDIGGNTIYF. Drawing the rest from reference TRBV5-5 and TRBJ1-3, the complete variable domain is DAGVTQSPTHLIKTRGQQVTLRCSPISGHKSVSWYQQVLGQGPQFIFQYYEKEERGRGNFPDRFSARQFPNYSSELNVNALLLGDSALYLCASSLGDIGGNTIYFGEGSWLTVV.